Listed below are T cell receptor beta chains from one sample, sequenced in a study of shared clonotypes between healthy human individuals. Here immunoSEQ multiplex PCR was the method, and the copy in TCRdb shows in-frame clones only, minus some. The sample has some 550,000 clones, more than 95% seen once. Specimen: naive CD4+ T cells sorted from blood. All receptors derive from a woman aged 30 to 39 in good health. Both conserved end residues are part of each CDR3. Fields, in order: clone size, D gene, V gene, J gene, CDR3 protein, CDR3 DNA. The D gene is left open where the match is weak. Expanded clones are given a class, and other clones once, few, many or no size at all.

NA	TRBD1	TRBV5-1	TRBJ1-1	CASRFTGGRTEAFF	TGCGCCAGCAGATTTACAGGGGGCAGGACTGAAGCTTTCTTT
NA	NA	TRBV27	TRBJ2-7	CASSSFYEQYF	TGTGCCAGCAGTTCCTTCTACGAGCAGTACTTC
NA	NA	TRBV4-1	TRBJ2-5	CASSQLAGYPQETQYF	TGCGCCAGCAGCCAACTCGCAGGGTATCCCCAAGAGACCCAGTACTTC
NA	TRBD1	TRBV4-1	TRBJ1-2	CASSQGIQGYYGYTF	TGCGCCAGCAGCCAAGGGATACAGGGGTACTATGGCTACACCTTC
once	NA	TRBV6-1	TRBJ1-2	CASIGAAAYGYTF	TGTGCCAGCATCGGGGCAGCAGCCTATGGCTACACCTTC
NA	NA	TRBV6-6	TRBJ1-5	CASSPTSGSNQPQHF	TGTGCCAGCAGCCCGACGTCAGGGAGCAATCAGCCCCAGCATTTT
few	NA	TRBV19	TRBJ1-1	CASSYKRSEAFF	TGTGCCAGTAGCTACAAACGGAGTGAAGCTTTCTTT
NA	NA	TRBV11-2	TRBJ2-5	CASSPRWRAQETQYF	TGTGCCAGCAGCCCCCGATGGCGTGCGCAAGAGACCCAGTACTTC
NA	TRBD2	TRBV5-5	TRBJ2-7	CASSLGLAGASDEQYF	TGTGCCAGCAGCCTAGGATTAGCGGGAGCATCGGACGAGCAGTACTTC
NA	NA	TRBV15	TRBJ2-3	CATSRGANSITDTQYF	TGTGCCACCAGCAGAGGGGCTAACTCGATAACAGATACGCAGTATTTT
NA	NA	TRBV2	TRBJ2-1	CATLGPFGEQFF	TGTGCCACCTTGGGACCCTTCGGTGAGCAGTTCTTC
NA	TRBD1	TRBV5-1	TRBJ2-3	CASSLGDSITDTQYF	TGCGCCAGCAGCTTGGGGGACAGCATCACAGATACGCAGTATTTT
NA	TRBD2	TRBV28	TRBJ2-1	CASLTGTSENNEQFF	TGTGCCAGCCTCACCGGGACTAGCGAGAACAATGAGCAGTTCTTC
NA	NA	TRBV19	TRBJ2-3	CASRGRGSDTQYF	TGTGCCAGTAGGGGTCGCGGGTCGGATACGCAGTATTTT
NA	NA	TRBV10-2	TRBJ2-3	CASSEPQATDTQYF	TGCGCCAGCAGTGAGCCCCAAGCCACAGATACGCAGTATTTT
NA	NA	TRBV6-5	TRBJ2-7	CASRLDSSPPYEQYF	TGTGCCAGCAGGCTGGACAGCTCTCCCCCCTACGAGCAGTACTTC
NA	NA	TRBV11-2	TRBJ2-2	CASSFGRGNTGELFF	TGTGCCAGCAGCTTTGGTCGGGGGAACACCGGGGAGCTGTTTTTT
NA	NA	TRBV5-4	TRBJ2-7	CASSLDRAGVSYEQYF	TGTGCCAGCAGCTTGGATCGAGCGGGCGTCTCCTACGAGCAGTACTTC
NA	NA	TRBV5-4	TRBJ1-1	CASSSFKGFPEAFF	TGTGCCAGCAGTTCATTCAAGGGTTTTCCTGAAGCTTTCTTT
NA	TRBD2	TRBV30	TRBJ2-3	CALASGRRTDTQYF	TGTGCCCTGGCTAGCGGGAGGCGCACAGATACGCAGTATTTT
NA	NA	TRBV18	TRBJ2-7	CASSPPGGEQYF	TGTGCCAGCTCACCACCCGGAGGCGAGCAGTACTTC
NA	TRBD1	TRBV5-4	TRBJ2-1	CASSWWTGASYNEQFF	TGTGCCAGCAGCTGGTGGACAGGGGCCTCCTACAATGAGCAGTTCTTC
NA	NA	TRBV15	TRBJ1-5	CATSRDRGAIQAQPQHF	TGTGCCACCAGCAGAGATCGGGGGGCAATTCAGGCTCAGCCCCAGCATTTT
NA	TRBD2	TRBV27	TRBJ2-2	CASSLPGLAGMGGELFF	TGTGCCAGCAGTTTACCGGGACTAGCGGGAATGGGCGGGGAGCTGTTTTTT
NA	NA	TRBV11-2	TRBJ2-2	CASSLADATGELFF	TGTGCCAGCAGCTTAGCGGACGCCACCGGGGAGCTGTTTTTT
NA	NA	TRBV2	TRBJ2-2	CASSEERAGELFF	TGTGCCAGCAGTGAAGAGCGGGCAGGGGAGCTGTTTTTT
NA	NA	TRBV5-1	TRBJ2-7	CASSENAGPYEQYF	TGCGCCAGCAGCGAAAATGCAGGGCCCTACGAGCAGTACTTC
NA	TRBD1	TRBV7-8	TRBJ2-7	CASSLRRGQGISYEQYF	TGTGCCAGCAGCCTACGGCGAGGACAGGGGATATCCTACGAGCAGTACTTC
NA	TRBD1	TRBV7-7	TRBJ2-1	CASSFTDRVFSEQFF	TGTGCCAGCAGCTTCACCGACAGGGTCTTCAGTGAGCAGTTCTTC
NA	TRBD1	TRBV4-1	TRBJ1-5	CASSQEPDRGNQPQHF	TGCGCCAGCAGCCAAGAGCCCGACAGGGGAAATCAGCCCCAGCATTTT
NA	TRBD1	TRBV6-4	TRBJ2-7	CCQQRCLRTGTSSYEQYF	TGTTGCCAGCAGCGGTGTTTGAGGACAGGGACTTCCTCCTACGAGCAGTACTTC
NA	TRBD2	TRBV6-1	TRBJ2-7	CASRSSGRTYEQYF	TGTGCCAGCAGATCTAGCGGAAGAACCTACGAGCAGTACTTC
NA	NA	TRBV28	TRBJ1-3	CASSEGTGSGNTIYF	TGTGCCAGCAGCGAAGGGACCGGCTCTGGAAACACCATATATTTT
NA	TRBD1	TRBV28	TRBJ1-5	CASRPRQGPGEPQHF	TGTGCCAGCAGACCTAGACAGGGCCCGGGAGAGCCCCAGCATTTT
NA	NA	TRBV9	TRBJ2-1	CASSVGLDGYNEQFF	TGTGCCAGCAGCGTAGGACTCGACGGGTACAATGAGCAGTTCTTC
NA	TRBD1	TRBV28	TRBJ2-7	CASSLGQVNEQYF	TGTGCCAGCAGTTTAGGACAGGTAAACGAGCAGTACTTC
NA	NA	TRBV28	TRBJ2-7	CASSSDSPYEQYF	TGTGCCAGCAGCTCCGACAGCCCTTACGAGCAGTACTTC
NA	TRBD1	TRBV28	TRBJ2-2	CASRDRAHTGELFF	TGTGCCAGCAGAGACAGGGCCCACACCGGGGAGCTGTTTTTT
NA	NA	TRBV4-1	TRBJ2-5	CASSPREGETQYF	TGCGCCAGCAGCCCCCGAGAGGGAGAGACCCAGTACTTC
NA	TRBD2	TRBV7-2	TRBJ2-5	CASSLLGEGTQYF	TGTGCCAGCAGCTTATTGGGGGAGGGGACCCAGTACTTC
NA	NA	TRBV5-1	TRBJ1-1	CASSPQDYSAEAFF	TGCGCCAGCAGCCCCCAGGATTATTCCGCTGAAGCTTTCTTT